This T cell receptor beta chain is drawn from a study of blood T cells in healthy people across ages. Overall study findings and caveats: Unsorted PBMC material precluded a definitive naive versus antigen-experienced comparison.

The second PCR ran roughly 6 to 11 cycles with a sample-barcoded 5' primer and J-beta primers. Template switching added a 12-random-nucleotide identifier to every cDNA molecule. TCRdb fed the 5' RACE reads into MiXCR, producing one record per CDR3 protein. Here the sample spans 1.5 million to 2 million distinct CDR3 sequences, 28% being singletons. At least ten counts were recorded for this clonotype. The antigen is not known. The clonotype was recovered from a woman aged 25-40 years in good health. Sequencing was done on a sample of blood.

The CDR3 sequence is CSARVGAGYTF. CDR3 DNA sequence: TGCAGTGCTAGAGTAGGGGCTGGCTACACCTTC. This chain uses TRBV20-1 with TRBJ1-2; possibly TRBD1 for D (5 bases). The ends were cut back, 1 base at V and 7 bases at J, with 7 bases in the middle. The CDR3 length is 11 residues. Germline CDR1 reads DFQATT; CDR2 reads SNEGSKA (reference sequence).